This TCR beta chain was sequenced for a study of shared clonotypes between healthy human individuals. V lost 3 bases to trimming and J lost 3 bases, with 6 bases between them. This CDR3 region has 12 residues. Germline V CDR1 and CDR2: ENHRY, SYGVKD. TCRdb's table, derived via immunoSEQ multiplex PCR, lists solely in-frame clones and lacks some. Counted here are about 2 million clones, about 95% occurring once; the ten biggest clones make up roughly 0.13%. Worth noting for this clone: The antigen remains unidentified. Different DNA sequences within this sample yield the same CDR3.

Whole-study results and caveats: Larger estimated richness was generally recorded for naive subsets relative to memory subsets.

This clonotype was obtained from a young man in good health. Input material: naive CD4+ T cells sorted from blood. Subset indicated: CD45RA+ positively selected. V is TRBV10-3 and J is TRBJ2-7, with D unresolved. The CDR3 is CAISEGLYEQYF. The CDR3 coding sequence is TGTGCCATCAGTGAAGGGCTCTACGAGCAGTACTTC.